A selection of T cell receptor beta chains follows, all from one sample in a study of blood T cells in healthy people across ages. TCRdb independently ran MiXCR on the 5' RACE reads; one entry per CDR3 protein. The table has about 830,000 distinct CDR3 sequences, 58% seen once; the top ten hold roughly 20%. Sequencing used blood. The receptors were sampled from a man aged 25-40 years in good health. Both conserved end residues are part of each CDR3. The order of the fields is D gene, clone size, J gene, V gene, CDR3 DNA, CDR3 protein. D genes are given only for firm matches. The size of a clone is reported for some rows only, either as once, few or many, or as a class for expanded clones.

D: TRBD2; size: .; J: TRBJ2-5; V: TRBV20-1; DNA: TGCAGTGCATCCTATGGGGGGGGTATCGAGACCCAGTACTTC; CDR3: CSASYGGGIETQYF
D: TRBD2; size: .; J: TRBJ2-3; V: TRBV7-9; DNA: TGTGCCAGCAGCTACTTAGCGGGGTCAGATACGCAGTATTTT; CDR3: CASSYLAGSDTQYF
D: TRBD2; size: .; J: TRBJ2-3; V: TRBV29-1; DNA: TGCAGCGCATGGGGAGGGAATTTGGCAGATACGCAGTATTTT; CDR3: CSAWGGNLADTQYF
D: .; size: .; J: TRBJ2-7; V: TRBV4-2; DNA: TGTGCCAGCAGCCTGGAGACCCGGTCCTACGAGCAGTACTTC; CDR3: CASSLETRSYEQYF
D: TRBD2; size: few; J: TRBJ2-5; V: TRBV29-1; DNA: TGCAGCGTGGGGACTAGCGGGGTCGCGGAAGTCGGTTGGTACTTC; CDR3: CSVGTSGVAEVGWYF
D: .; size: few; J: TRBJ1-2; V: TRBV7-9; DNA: TGTGCCAGCAGCTTAGTCCGGGACACTGCCTATGGCTACACCTTC; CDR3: CASSLVRDTAYGYTF
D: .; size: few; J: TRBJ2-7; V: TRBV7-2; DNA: TGTGCCAGCAGCTTAGCGCGGGGCGGGAATAGGTCCTACGAGCAGTACTTC; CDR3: CASSLARGGNRSYEQYF
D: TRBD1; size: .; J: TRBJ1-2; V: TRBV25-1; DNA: TGTGCCAGCCGACTATCGACAGGGAGGGACGGCTACACCTTC; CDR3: CASRLSTGRDGYTF
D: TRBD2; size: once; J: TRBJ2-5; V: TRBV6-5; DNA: TGTGCCAGCAGTCATTCGGGGGGTAAAGAGACCCAGTACTTC; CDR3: CASSHSGGKETQYF
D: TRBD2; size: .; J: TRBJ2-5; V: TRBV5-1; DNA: TGCGCCAGCAGCTTGGGACTAGCGGCCTCAAGGGAGACCCAGTACTTC; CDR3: CASSLGLAASRETQYF
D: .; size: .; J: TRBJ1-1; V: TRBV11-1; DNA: TGTGCCAGCAGCTTATCATCTCAAGCTTTCTTT; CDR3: CASSLSSQAFF
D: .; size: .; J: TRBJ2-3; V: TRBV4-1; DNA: TGCGCCAGCAGCCCGTTGCCCGGGCCGGGGACCACAGATACGCAGTATTTT; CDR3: CASSPLPGPGTTDTQYF
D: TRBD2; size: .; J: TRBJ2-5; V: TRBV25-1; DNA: TGTGCCAGCAAACTAGCGGGAGGAGGAGCGCAGTACTTC; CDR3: CASKLAGGGAQYF
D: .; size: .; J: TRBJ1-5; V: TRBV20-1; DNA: TGCAGTGCTAAACCCTCGGACATAATTAGCAATCAGCCCCAGCATTTT; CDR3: CSAKPSDIISNQPQHF
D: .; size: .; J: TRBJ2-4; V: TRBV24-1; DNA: TGTGCCACCAGTGACCCTGGACGACCGCAGAGGGACATTCAGTACTTC; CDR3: CATSDPGRPQRDIQYF
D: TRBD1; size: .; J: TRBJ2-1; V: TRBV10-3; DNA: TGTGCCATCAGTGACTGGGACAGGGGTTACAATGAGCAGTTCTTC; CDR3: CAISDWDRGYNEQFF
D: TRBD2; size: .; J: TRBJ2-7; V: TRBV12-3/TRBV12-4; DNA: TGTGCCAGCAGCCTGACTAGCGGGAGGGCCTACGAGCAGTACTTC; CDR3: CASSLTSGRAYEQYF
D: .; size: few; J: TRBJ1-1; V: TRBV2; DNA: TGTGCCAGCTTGGGGTTTCGGTCTTCGGCTTTCTTT; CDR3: CASLGFRSSAFF
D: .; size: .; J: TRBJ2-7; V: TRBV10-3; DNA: TGTGCCATCGGAATCGGGGAGAAGGGCGAGCAGTACTTC; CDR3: CAIGIGEKGEQYF
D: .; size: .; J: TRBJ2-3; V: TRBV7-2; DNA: TGTGCCAGCAGCTTTCGGAGAGGCAGCACAGATACGCAGTATTTT; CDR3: CASSFRRGSTDTQYF
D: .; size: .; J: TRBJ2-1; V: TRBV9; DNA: TGTGCCAGCAGCGGAGGTAGGGGCTCCTACAATGAGCAGTTCTTC; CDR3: CASSGGRGSYNEQFF
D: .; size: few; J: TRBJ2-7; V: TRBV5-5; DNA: TGTGCCAGCAGCTTGGGGGCGGGTCATGACGAGCAGTACTTC; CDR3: CASSLGAGHDEQYF
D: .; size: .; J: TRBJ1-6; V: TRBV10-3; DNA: TGTGCCATCGGGCTCGGCAGCAGCCTTAATTCACCCCTCCACTTT; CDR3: CAIGLGSSLNSPLHF
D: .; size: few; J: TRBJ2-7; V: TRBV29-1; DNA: TGCAGCGTTGAAACCGATCGAGGGTGGCCTTCCTCCTACGAGCAGTACTTC; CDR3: CSVETDRGWPSSYEQYF
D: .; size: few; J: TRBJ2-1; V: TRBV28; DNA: TGTGCCTCGGGACAAAATGAGCAGTTCTTC; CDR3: CASGQNEQFF
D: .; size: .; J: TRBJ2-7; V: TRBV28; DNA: TGTGCCAGCATCAGGGACGTTGGTACCTACGAGCAGTACTTC; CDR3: CASIRDVGTYEQYF
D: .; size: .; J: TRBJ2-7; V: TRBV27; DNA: TGTGCCACCAGAAGCCCAAACCTCTACGAGCAGTACTTC; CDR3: CATRSPNLYEQYF
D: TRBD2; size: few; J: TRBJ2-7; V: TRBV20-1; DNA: TGCAGTGCTAGAGAAGGGCGGGAGGGTACCCTCTACGAGCAGTACTTC; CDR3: CSAREGREGTLYEQYF
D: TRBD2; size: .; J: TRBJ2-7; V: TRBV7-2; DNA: TGTGCCAGCAGCTTAGTACCTAGCGGGGCCTCCTACGAGCAGTACTTC; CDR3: CASSLVPSGASYEQYF
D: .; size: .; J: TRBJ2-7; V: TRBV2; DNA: TGTGCCAGCAGTCATACCTACGAGCAGTACTTC; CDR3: CASSHTYEQYF
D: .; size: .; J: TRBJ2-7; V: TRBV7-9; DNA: TGTGCCAGCAGACGTCAGCAGGGGACCGCCTACGAGCAGTACTTC; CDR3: CASRRQQGTAYEQYF
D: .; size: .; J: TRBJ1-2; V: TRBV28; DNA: TGTGCCAGCAGCCCCCTGACAGGCACCAACTATGGCTACACCTTC; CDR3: CASSPLTGTNYGYTF
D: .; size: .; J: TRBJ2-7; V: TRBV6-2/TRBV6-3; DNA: TGTGCCGGCAGTAACAGATACGAGCAGTACTTC; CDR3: CAGSNRYEQYF
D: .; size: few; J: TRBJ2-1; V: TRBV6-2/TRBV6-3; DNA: TGTGCCAGTAAACCGGATAGCTACAATGAGCAGTTCTTC; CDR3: CASKPDSYNEQFF
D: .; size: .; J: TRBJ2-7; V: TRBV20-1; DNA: TGCAGTGCTAGGACAGGCCGGACCTACGAGCAGTACTTC; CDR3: CSARTGRTYEQYF
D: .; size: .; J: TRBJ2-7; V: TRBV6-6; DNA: TGTGCCGGAGTAAACAGGGACTACGAGCAGTACTTC; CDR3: CAGVNRDYEQYF
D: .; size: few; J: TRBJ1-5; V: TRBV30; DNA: TGTGCCTGGAGTAAGGAGCGAAATCAGCCCCAGCATTTT; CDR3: CAWSKERNQPQHF
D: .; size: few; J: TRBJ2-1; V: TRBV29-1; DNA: TGCAGCGTTGTGCCTGAGCAGTTCTTC; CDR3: CSVVPEQFF
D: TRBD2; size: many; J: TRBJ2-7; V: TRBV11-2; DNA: TGTGCCAGCAGCTTAGGGATTAGCGGGACCGAGCAGTACTTC; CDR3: CASSLGISGTEQYF
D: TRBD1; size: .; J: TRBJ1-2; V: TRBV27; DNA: TGTGCCAGCAGTCCGCAGGACAGGGTTTATGGCTACACCTTC; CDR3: CASSPQDRVYGYTF
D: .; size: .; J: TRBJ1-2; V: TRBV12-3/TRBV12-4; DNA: TGTGCCAGCAGCGGATGGGGTGTGTCTGGCTACACCTTC; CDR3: CASSGWGVSGYTF
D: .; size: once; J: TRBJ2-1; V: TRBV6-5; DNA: TGTGCCAGCAGTTACTTGCGGGATAATGAGCAGTTCTTC; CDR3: CASSYLRDNEQFF
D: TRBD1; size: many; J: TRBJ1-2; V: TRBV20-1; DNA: TGCAGTGCTAGAGCAAAACAGGGGGTCTATGGCTACACCTTC; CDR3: CSARAKQGVYGYTF
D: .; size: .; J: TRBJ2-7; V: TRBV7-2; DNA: TGTGCCAGCAACCCCGACCCCTCGTCCAATGAGCAGTACTTC; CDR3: CASNPDPSSNEQYF
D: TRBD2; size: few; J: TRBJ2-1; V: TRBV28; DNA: TGTGCCAGCAGTGAGGGAGGGGACCATGAGCAGTTCTTC; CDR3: CASSEGGDHEQFF
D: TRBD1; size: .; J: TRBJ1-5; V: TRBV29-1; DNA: TGCAGCGTTGGGGGGGGCGGAGGGACAGGGGGTCAGCCCCAGCATTTT; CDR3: CSVGGGGGTGGQPQHF
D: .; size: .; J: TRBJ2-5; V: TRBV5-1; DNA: TGCGCCAGCAGGGGGGTGACGTACCAAGAGACCCAGTACTTC; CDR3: CASRGVTYQETQYF
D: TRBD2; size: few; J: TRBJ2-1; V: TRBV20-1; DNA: TGCAGTGCTAGAGGGGGAGGGAAGGGCAGGGACAATGAGCAGTTCTTC; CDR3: CSARGGGKGRDNEQFF
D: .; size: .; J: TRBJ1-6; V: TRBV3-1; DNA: TGTGCCAGCAGCCCGGTCAGGGCTGCAGGGGCAGTGAACCTCCACTTT; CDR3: CASSPVRAAGAVNLHF
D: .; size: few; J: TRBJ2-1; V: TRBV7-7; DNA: TGTGCTAGCAGCCAGGCGGTCAGCAGCTCCTACAATGAGCAGTTCTTC; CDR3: CASSQAVSSSYNEQFF
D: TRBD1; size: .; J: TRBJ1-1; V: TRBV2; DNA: TGTGCCAGCCGATATACAGGGGGACAGATGAACACTGAAGCTTTCTTT; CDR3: CASRYTGGQMNTEAFF